This paragraph reports one T cell receptor beta chain. The antigen is unknown. This entry comes from a study of CD8 T cells in Susac syndrome. Findings and caveats of the study: TCR sequencing and HLA analysis covered a relatively small number of individuals.

Peripheral blood CD8+ and CD4+ T cells were profiled by TCR beta sequencing. Reverse transcription of roughly 0.45 to 1 ug RNA was carried out with random hexamers. The TCR beta CDR3 was amplified by immunoSEQ multiplex PCR across 54 Vbeta, 13 Jbeta. TCRdb fed the immunoSEQ multiplex PCR reads into MiXCR, producing one record per CDR3 protein. This table holds about 430,000 distinct CDR3 sequences, roughly 85% found once. V was trimmed by 6 bases and J by 3 bases, leaving 16 bases between them. The CDR3 contains 15 residues. The sequencing input was CD8+ T cells from PBMCs. The V gene is TRBV12-3 or TRBV12-4, the J gene TRBJ2-3, with TRBD2 as a possible D gene (6 bases). This TCR came from a human donor with multiple sclerosis. CDR3 protein: CASSPEGRRTDTQYF. Here the CDR3 DNA reads TGTGCCAGCAGCCCGGAGGGCAGGCGAACAGATACGCAGTATTTT.